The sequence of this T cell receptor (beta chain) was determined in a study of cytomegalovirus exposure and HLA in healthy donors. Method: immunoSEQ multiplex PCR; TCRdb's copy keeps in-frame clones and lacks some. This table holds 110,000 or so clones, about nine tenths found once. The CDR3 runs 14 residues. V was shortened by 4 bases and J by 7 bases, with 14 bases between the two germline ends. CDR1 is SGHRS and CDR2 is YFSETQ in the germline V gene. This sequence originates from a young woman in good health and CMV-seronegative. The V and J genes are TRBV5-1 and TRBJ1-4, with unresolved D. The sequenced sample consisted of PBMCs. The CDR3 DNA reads TGCGCCAGCAGCCCGGCGTTGGAGCCTGAAAAACTGTTTTTT. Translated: CASSPALEPEKLFF.